This T cell receptor (beta chain) came from a study of T cells in localized non-small cell lung cancer. TCRdb keeps only in-frame clones here, not all; method: immunoSEQ multiplex PCR. The sample lists some 52,000 clones; roughly 88% were seen once. Overall study findings and caveats: Uninvolved adjacent lung showed higher T cell clonality than tumor. Heterogeneity stays possible, as sequencing covered only one tumor region. A denser population of T cells in blood accompanied longer overall survival. Within adjacent lung there appeared a median around 57 of the top 100 tumor clones.

Regarding this clone: As yet, its antigen is unknown.

The CDR3 has 12 amino acids. Germline V gives CDR1 MNHNS, CDR2 SASEGT. Trimming removed 10 bases at V and 5 bases at J, with 14 bases between. This sample comprised peripheral blood, obtained before any cancer treatment. The TCR sequence derives from a male donor aged 60 or older with stage III squamous cell lung carcinoma. The rearrangement joins TRBV6-1 to TRBJ2-5; D possibly corresponds to TRBD2 (6 bases). This chain's CDR3 is CAIGRGGETQYF. The DNA of the CDR3 is TGTGCCATTGGTAGGGGAGGTGAGACCCAGTACTTC.